Presented here are 8 T cell receptor beta chains from one specimen sequenced in a study of blood T cell repertoires in COVID-19. Here immunoSEQ multiplex PCR was the method, and the copy in TCRdb shows in-frame clones only, minus some. The sample records under 450,000 clones, 87% being singletons. The sequencing input was PBMCs or T cells enriched from blood (not recorded which). All receptors come from a man aged 30 to 39 who had recovered from COVID-19.

Only a few counts were recorded for this clone. The gene calls are TRBV2 and TRBJ1-2; 9 nucleotides line up with TRBD1. Germline values: CDR1 SNHLY, CDR2 FYNNEI. J was trimmed by 7 bases and V by 1 base; bases with no gene match: 10. There are 16 residues in the CDR3. The CDR3 nucleotides read TGTGCCAGCAGTGAAGTGGGAGGACAGGGGTATTTTGGCTACACCTTC. It is translated as CASSEVGGQGYFGYTF.

The genes are TRBV5-1 and TRBJ2-7, with TRBD1 as a possible D gene (6 bases). This CDR3 is built from 13 residues. Germline V lookup: CDR1 SGHRS, CDR2 YFSETQ. Between the trimmed V and J ends, which lost 2 bases and 6 bases, there was a span of 12 bases. The chain's CDR3 is CASSLQQGGEQYF. In nucleotides, the CDR3 is TGCGCCAGCAGCTTACAACAGGGTGGCGAGCAGTACTTC.

The gene calls are TRBV19 and TRBJ1-1; 11 bases align to TRBD1. This CDR3 contains 16 residues. V dropped 8 bases and J dropped 6; count of bases not matched to a gene: 14. Per the germline V gene, CDR1 is LNHDA and CDR2 is SQIVND (reference sequence). The CDR3 DNA reads TGTGCCAGTCCTTCACCCGGACAGGGGGCCGAACCTGAAGCTTTCTTT. Translated, it gives CASPSPGQGAEPEAFF.

The J gene is TRBJ1-1, the V gene TRBV4-1; a weak D match, TRBD1 (6 bases). V was pared by 4 bases and J by 5 bases, with 14 bases between. This CDR3 has 14 residues. From germline, CDR1 is MGHRA and CDR2 YSYEKL. This CDR3 reads CASSPTGRGTEAFF. As DNA, the CDR3 is TGCGCCAGCAGCCCAACAGGGAGGGGTACTGAAGCTTTCTTT.

This sequence joins TRBV6-5 and TRBJ1-1; 9 bases map to TRBD1. Germline values: CDR1 MNHEY, CDR2 SVGAGI. There are 13 residues in the CDR3. V shed 4 bases, J shed 7 bases, and the junction held 4 bases outside the gene matches. The CDR3 coding sequence is TGTGCCAGCAGTTTACAGGGGGCGGGTGAAGCTTTCTTT. It yields the protein CASSLQGAGEAFF.

J is TRBJ2-5 and V is TRBV6-5; TRBD1 aligns across 7 bases. Unmatched junction bases numbered 3, after V lost 6 bases and J lost 2 bases. CDR1 and CDR2 from the germline V gene are MNHEY and SVGAGI. CDR3 length: 13 residues. The CDR3 DNA is TGTGCCAGCAGCCCGGGACAGCAAGAGACCCAGTACTTC. Its translation is CASSPGQQETQYF.

The chain carries TRBV5-4 and TRBJ1-1; D uncertain. V lost 4 bases to trimming and J lost 3 bases, with 22 bases between them. This CDR3 is 17 amino acids long. Germline CDR1 SGHNT, CDR2 YYREEE (reference sequence). CDR3 sequence: CASSRAPWRQRDTEAFF. CDR3 DNA: TGTGCCAGCAGCAGGGCGCCGTGGAGGCAGCGAGACACTGAAGCTTTCTTT.

The J gene is TRBJ1-5, the V gene TRBV25-1; D is possibly TRBD1 (6 bases). V was shortened by 3 bases and J by 0 bases, with 6 bases between the two germline ends. The CDR3 covers 14 residues. CDR1 and CDR2 (germline): MGHDK, SYGVNS. This CDR3 reads CASSETGSNQPQHF. The CDR3 DNA reads as TGTGCCAGCAGTGAGACAGGTAGCAATCAGCCCCAGCATTTT.